These T cell receptor beta chains were read from a single sample in a study of T cell changes during pregnancy in multiple sclerosis. Repertoires were generated with immunoSEQ multiplex PCR, while TCRdb's copy carries only in-frame clones and drops some. The table shows 95,000 to 100,000 clones, with about 91% occurring only once. The specimen comprised peripheral blood, sampled in the second trimester of pregnancy. The receptors originated from a female donor with multiple sclerosis, enrolled in a pregnancy study. The CDR3 runs from the conserved cysteine through the conserved F or W. Each record gives: clone size, V gene, D gene, J gene, CDR3 DNA, CDR3 protein. D genes are given only for firm matches. Some rows mark clone size as missing; the rest say once, few, many or name a class of expanded clone.

>NA|TRBV2|NA|TRBJ1-5
TGTGCCAGCAGTGATACAGGGAGGGACAATCAGCCCCAGCATTTT
CASSDTGRDNQPQHF
>NA|TRBV27|TRBD2|TRBJ2-7
TGTGCCAGCAGGCGGACTAGCGGGAGAGCCCGATCCTACGAGCAGTACTTC
CASRRTSGRARSYEQYF
>few|TRBV7-2|NA|TRBJ2-7
TGTGCCAGCAGCTCCCTCGGGAGTAACTACGAGCAGTACTTC
CASSSLGSNYEQYF
>NA|TRBV19|NA|TRBJ1-1
TGTGCCAGTAAAACCCAGGGGAACACTGAAGCTTTCTTT
CASKTQGNTEAFF
>NA|TRBV28|NA|TRBJ1-5
TGTGCCAGCATGAGAGGCAATCAGCCCCAGCATTTT
CASMRGNQPQHF
>NA|TRBV28|TRBD1|TRBJ2-3
TGTGCCAGCAGTCCGGACAGGCGGCACACAGATACGCAGTATTTT
CASSPDRRHTDTQYF
>once|TRBV5-6|TRBD1|TRBJ1-1
TGTGCCAGCAGCACATGGGGACAGGCGCTCGGGGGCACTGAAGCTTTCTTT
CASSTWGQALGGTEAFF
>once|TRBV6-6|NA|TRBJ1-1
TGTGCCAGCTTGAGCGGGACTGAAGCTTTCTTT
CASLSGTEAFF
>few|TRBV5-6|NA|TRBJ1-1
TGTGCCAGCGGCAGAGCGACTGAAGCTTTCTTT
CASGRATEAFF
>NA|TRBV19|TRBD2|TRBJ2-1
TGTGCCAGTAGTACCAGGTGGCTAGCGGGATTCTACAATGAGCAGTTCTTC
CASSTRWLAGFYNEQFF
>NA|TRBV6-1|NA|TRBJ2-1
TGTGCCAGCAGTGAACAGAGCGGGCCTTACAATGAGCAGTTCTTC
CASSEQSGPYNEQFF
>once|TRBV11-2|TRBD2|TRBJ2-7
TGTGCCAGCGCTTCTAGCGGAACCTACGAGCAGTACTTC
CASASSGTYEQYF
>NA|TRBV11-1|NA|TRBJ2-7
TGTGCCAGCAGCCTGGACCGCGGGTTGTACGAGCAGTACTTC
CASSLDRGLYEQYF
>NA|TRBV28|TRBD2|TRBJ2-2
TGTGCCAGCAGTTTGTTCGGACTAGCGGGGAACACCGGGGAGCTGTTTTTT
CASSLFGLAGNTGELFF
>NA|TRBV7-6|NA|TRBJ2-1
TGTGCCAGCAGCTTAGTTCTGAAGGGGGAGCAGTTCTTC
CASSLVLKGEQFF
>NA|TRBV5-4|NA|TRBJ1-3
TGTGCCAGCAGCGCAGGTCAGGCAGCTGGAAACACCATATATTTT
CASSAGQAAGNTIYF
>NA|TRBV29-1|TRBD1|TRBJ1-5
TGCAGCGTCGCTGACAGGGGGGCCAATCAGCCCCAGCATTTT
CSVADRGANQPQHF
>NA|TRBV28|TRBD2|TRBJ2-7
TGTGCCAGCAGTTCCACCTCGGTGGCGGGAGTGTTCTACGAGCAGTACTTC
CASSSTSVAGVFYEQYF
>NA|TRBV19|TRBD1|TRBJ2-7
TGTGCCAGTAGTTTGTACAGGGGGCCCTACGAGCAGTACTTC
CASSLYRGPYEQYF
>NA|TRBV28|NA|TRBJ2-7
TGTGCCAGCAGTTTATATGTCTCGGTGGGGCTATCGTCCGAGCAGTACTTC
CASSLYVSVGLSSEQYF
>once|TRBV7-2|NA|TRBJ1-2
TGTGCCAGCAGCTTCAGAGGAGGGGCTAACTATGGCTACACCTTC
CASSFRGGANYGYTF
>NA|TRBV18|NA|TRBJ2-5
TGTGCCAGCTCACCATTCGCCTTGCGACAGAAACAAGAGACCCAGTACTTC
CASSPFALRQKQETQYF
>once|TRBV27|NA|TRBJ1-4
TGTGCCAGCAGTTTATCTTGGACCATGGGAGGTGAAAAACTGTTTTTT
CASSLSWTMGGEKLFF
>NA|TRBV29-1|TRBD1|TRBJ2-7
TGCAGCGTTCTGACAGGGGGCGCGGGCTACGAGCAGTACTTC
CSVLTGGAGYEQYF
>NA|TRBV11-2|TRBD2|TRBJ2-7
TGTGCCAGCAGCTCCTCGGGACTAGCGGGCGAGCAGTACTTC
CASSSSGLAGEQYF
>NA|TRBV11-2|TRBD1|TRBJ2-5
TGTGCCAGCAGCTTAGACTTACTAGGGGGCTCTAGGGGAGAGACCCAGTACTTC
CASSLDLLGGSRGETQYF
>NA|TRBV11-1|NA|TRBJ2-3
TGTGCCAGCAGCTTAGGTCTTGCTAGCGACACAGATACGCAGTATTTT
CASSLGLASDTDTQYF
>few|TRBV4-2|NA|TRBJ1-5
TGTGCCAGCAGCCAAGATCAAGCCGGTGCGAGGCCCCAGCATTTT
CASSQDQAGARPQHF
>NA|TRBV27|TRBD1|TRBJ1-2
TGTGCCAGCAGCCACAACAGGGGGCGGTCATACTATGGCTACACCTTC
CASSHNRGRSYYGYTF
>NA|TRBV6-5|TRBD1|TRBJ1-3
TGTGCCAGCAGTCGACAGGGGATAACTGGAAACACCATATATTTT
CASSRQGITGNTIYF
>NA|TRBV4-1|NA|TRBJ2-7
TGCGCCAGCAGCCAAGCCCCGGATAGTAGCGCCTACGAGCAGTACTTC
CASSQAPDSSAYEQYF
>NA|TRBV7-2|TRBD1|TRBJ2-5
TGTGCCAGCGAGAGGGGGCTCTCGGAGACCCAGTACTTC
CASERGLSETQYF
>NA|TRBV28|TRBD1|TRBJ2-7
TGTGCCAGCATCCCCGGGACAGGGGACTACGAGCAGTACTTC
CASIPGTGDYEQYF
>NA|TRBV29-1|TRBD2|TRBJ2-7
TGCAGCGTGTCGCTGGGGACTAGCGGGCGATACGAGCAGTACTTC
CSVSLGTSGRYEQYF
>NA|TRBV7-2|NA|TRBJ2-5
TGTGCCAGCAGCTTAGCGAAGGGGTTGCCCCTAGGGTTCATGGAGACCCAGTACTTC
CASSLAKGLPLGFMETQYF
>NA|TRBV13|TRBD2|TRBJ2-4
TGTGCCAGCAGCTTAGGCCGGGCGGGAGGATTTAAAAACATTCAGTACTTC
CASSLGRAGGFKNIQYF
>NA|TRBV30|TRBD2|TRBJ2-1
TGTGCCTGGAGTGTACGGGGGACTAGAGTATATGAGCAGTTCTTC
CAWSVRGTRVYEQFF
>NA|TRBV28|NA|TRBJ1-5
TGTGCCAGCACCGGATACAGGATGGAGAATCAGCCCCAGCATTTT
CASTGYRMENQPQHF
>NA|TRBV21-1|NA|TRBJ2-2
TGTGCCAGCAGCAAAGCCAATGCGGCACCGACCGGGGAGCTGTTTTTT
CASSKANAAPTGELFF
>NA|TRBV27|TRBD1|TRBJ1-5
TGTGCCAGCAGTTCCGGACAGGGGAGTTATAGCAATCAGCCCCAGCATTTT
CASSSGQGSYSNQPQHF
>NA|TRBV27|NA|TRBJ2-7
TGTGCCAGCAGTGCAAACTACCATCAGGGCCAAGCCCACTACGAGCAGTACTTC
CASSANYHQGQAHYEQYF
>NA|TRBV5-1|NA|TRBJ1-1
TGCGCCAGCAGCTTGGACTACAGGTTAAACACTGAAGCTTTCTTT
CASSLDYRLNTEAFF
>NA|TRBV27|TRBD1|TRBJ1-2
TGTGCCAGCAGGGACAGGGGGCAGGGCTATGGCTACACCTTC
CASRDRGQGYGYTF
>NA|TRBV15|TRBD2|TRBJ2-1
TGTGCCACCAGCAGAGGAGGGACTAGCGGAAGGCAGTTCTTC
CATSRGGTSGRQFF
>NA|TRBV4-2|NA|TRBJ2-7
TGTGCCAGCAGGGAGGGACTCGGGTCCTACGAGCAGTACTTC
CASREGLGSYEQYF
>NA|TRBV6-5|TRBD1|TRBJ2-1
TGTGCCAGCAGTTACGGCCAGGGGGTCTACAATGAGCAGTTCTTC
CASSYGQGVYNEQFF
>NA|TRBV27|TRBD2|TRBJ2-3
TGTGCCAGCAGTCTTAGCGGGAGAAGCACAGATACGCAGTATTTT
CASSLSGRSTDTQYF
>NA|TRBV21-1|NA|TRBJ2-7
TGTGCCAGCAGCAAAGTAACTAGCGGGAGTTCAATGGGCTACGAGCAGTACTTC
CASSKVTSGSSMGYEQYF
>NA|TRBV6-5|TRBD1|TRBJ1-4
TGTGCCAGCATCAAAAGAGGGGGCTTGATTGAAAAACTGTTTTTT
CASIKRGGLIEKLFF
>NA|TRBV7-9|TRBD2|TRBJ2-3
TGTGCCAGCAGCTTAGGCCTAGCGGGAGGTGGAGATACGCAGTATTTT
CASSLGLAGGGDTQYF
>NA|TRBV19|TRBD2|TRBJ2-5
TGTGCCAGTAGTACAGCGGGAGGGATACAAGAGACCCAGTACTTC
CASSTAGGIQETQYF
>NA|TRBV6-4|NA|TRBJ2-2
TGTGCCAGCAGTGAATCGGTCGGGGACACCGGGGAGCTGTTTTTT
CASSESVGDTGELFF
>NA|TRBV6-5|TRBD1|TRBJ2-7
TGTGCCAGCAGTTACTCTACAGGGGTCTTAGGCGAGCAGTACTTC
CASSYSTGVLGEQYF
>NA|TRBV25-1|TRBD1|TRBJ1-1
TGTGCCAGCGAAACCGGGACAGGGGGCACTGAAGCTTTCTTT
CASETGTGGTEAFF
>NA|TRBV6-5|NA|TRBJ2-7
TGTGCCAGCAGTTACTCGTCAGCGTTGGAATACGAGCAGTACTTC
CASSYSSALEYEQYF
>NA|TRBV5-4|TRBD2|TRBJ2-4
TGTGCCAGCAGCTTGGCCGGGGGGAAAAACATTCAGTACTTC
CASSLAGGKNIQYF
>NA|TRBV6-5|TRBD2|TRBJ2-1
TGTGCCAGCAGTTACCGCCGCGGGAGGGCGGGCAATGAGCAGTTCTTC
CASSYRRGRAGNEQFF